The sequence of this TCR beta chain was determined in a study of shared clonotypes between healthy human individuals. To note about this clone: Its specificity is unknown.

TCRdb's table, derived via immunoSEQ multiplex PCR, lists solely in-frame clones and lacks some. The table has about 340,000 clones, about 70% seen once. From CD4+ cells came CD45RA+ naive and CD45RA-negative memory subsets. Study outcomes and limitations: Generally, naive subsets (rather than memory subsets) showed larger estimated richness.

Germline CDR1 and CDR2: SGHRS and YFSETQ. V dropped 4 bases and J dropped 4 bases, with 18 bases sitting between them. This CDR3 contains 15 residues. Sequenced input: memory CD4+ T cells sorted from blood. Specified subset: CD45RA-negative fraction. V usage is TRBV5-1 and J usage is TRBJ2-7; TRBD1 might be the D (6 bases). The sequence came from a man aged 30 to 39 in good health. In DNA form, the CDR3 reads TGCGCCAGCAGCATATCCCCGACAGGCCGGTACGAGCAGTACTTC. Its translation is CASSISPTGRYEQYF.